The 7 T cell receptor beta chains presented below share a single source sample, sequenced in a study of shared clonotypes between healthy human individuals. Sequencing used immunoSEQ multiplex PCR; TCRdb keeps in-frame clones, though not all of them. This sample has approximately 510,000 clones, with roughly 78% found just once. Sequences were obtained from PBMCs. The receptors stem from a woman aged 40 to 50 in good health. Some clones in this sample may be carry-over from other donors' samples.

The chain employs TRBV7-7 and TRBJ2-3; 7 nucleotides align to TRBD2. This CDR3 contains 15 residues. In germline, CDR1 is SSHAT, CDR2 FNYEAQ (reference sequence). V trimming: 1 base; J trimming: 4 bases; junction bases outside the gene matches: 5. For the CDR3, the DNA is TGTGCCAGCAGCTTAGGCGGGAGAGTCTCAGATACGCAGTATTTT. Translated: CASSLGGRVSDTQYF.

The chain recombines TRBV19 with TRBJ2-1; D possibly corresponds to TRBD2 (5 bases). Germline V lookup: CDR1 LNHDA, CDR2 SQIVND (reference sequence). The ends were cut back, 1 base at V and 2 bases at J, with 12 bases in the middle. This CDR3 has 16 residues. The CDR3 reads CASSIAPSGAYNEQFF. The CDR3 coding sequence is TGTGCCAGTAGTATAGCTCCCTCCGGGGCCTACAATGAGCAGTTCTTC.

The rearrangement links TRBV28 to TRBJ2-1; TRBD1 is a possible D gene (5 bases). This CDR3 has 17 amino acids. V was pared by 3 bases and J by 0 bases, with 15 bases between. The V gene's germline CDR1 is MDHEN and CDR2 SYDVKM. This chain's CDR3 is CASSFGADRSSYNEQFF. In DNA, the CDR3 is TGTGCCAGCAGTTTTGGGGCCGACCGAAGCTCCTACAATGAGCAGTTCTTC.

This chain connects TRBV27 to TRBJ2-5; no reliable D call. Germline V gene sequence: CDR1 MNHEY, CDR2 SMNVEV (reference sequence). There are 13 residues in the CDR3. Trimming removed 6 bases at V and 2 bases at J, with 10 bases between. The CDR3 bases are TGTGCCAGCAGAAGCTGGCCTCAAGAGACCCAGTACTTC. Its translation is CASRSWPQETQYF.

The chain recombines TRBV10-3 with TRBJ2-3; possibly TRBD1 for D (5 bases). This CDR3 is built from 15 residues. V was shortened by 4 bases and J by 4 bases, with 15 bases between the two germline ends. Looked up from germline, CDR1 is ENHRY and CDR2 is SYGVKD. The CDR3 loop reads CAISGRTEGADTQYF. The CDR3 nucleotides read TGTGCCATCAGTGGCAGGACCGAAGGGGCAGATACGCAGTATTTT.

The V call is TRBV28, the J call TRBJ1-5; D gene uncertain. Trimming left V 2 bases short and J 7 bases short, with 9 bases between. The CDR3 runs to 13 residues. Looked up from germline, CDR1 is MDHEN and CDR2 is SYDVKM. CDR3 nucleotide sequence: TGTGCCAGCAGTTTAAGGGTCTTCCAGCCCCAGCATTTT. Translating it yields CASSLRVFQPQHF.

The chain recombines TRBV29-1 with TRBJ2-5; perhaps D is TRBD1 or TRBD2 (5 bases each). The end of the DNA fits TRBJ2-7 better, so the J call may be wrong. The germline gives CDR1 SQVTM, CDR2 ANQGSEA. The CDR3 has 12 amino acids. CDR3 sequence: CSVEGPLYEQYF. The DNA for the CDR3 is TGCAGCGTTGAGGGACCTCTCTACGAGCAGTACTTC.